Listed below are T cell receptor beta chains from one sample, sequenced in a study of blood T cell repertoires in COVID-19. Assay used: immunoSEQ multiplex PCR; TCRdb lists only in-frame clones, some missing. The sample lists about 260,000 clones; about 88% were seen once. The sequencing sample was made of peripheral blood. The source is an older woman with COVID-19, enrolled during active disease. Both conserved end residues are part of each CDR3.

CDR3: CSVEEGGRAENEQFF
J: TRBJ2-1
V: TRBV29-1

CDR3: CATSRDPGFNEKLFF
J: TRBJ1-4
V: TRBV15

CDR3: CASSPLPATNEKLFF
J: TRBJ1-4
V: TRBV4-3

CDR3: CASSLQRTGYNEQFF
J: TRBJ2-1
V: TRBV5-1

CDR3: CASATGLPYEQYF
J: TRBJ2-7
V: TRBV28

CDR3: CASSSGTGSYGYTF
J: TRBJ1-2
V: TRBV28

CDR3: CASSLRRGSSYNEQFF
J: TRBJ2-1
V: TRBV5-4

CDR3: CASSEGTGGTGELFF
J: TRBJ2-2
V: TRBV10-1

CDR3: CASSLGTSRGEQFF
J: TRBJ2-1
V: TRBV7-2

CDR3: CASSQYSGTSGTEAFF
J: TRBJ1-1
V: TRBV14

CDR3: CASRGQGDEKLFF
J: TRBJ1-4
V: TRBV28

CDR3: CASSLFYYEQYF
J: TRBJ2-7
V: TRBV28

CDR3: CASSYQGGSNYGYTF
J: TRBJ1-2
V: TRBV11-2

CDR3: CANPRQGLSGNTIYF
J: TRBJ1-3
V: TRBV25-1

CDR3: CASSQGTSSSYEQYF
J: TRBJ2-7
V: TRBV4-1

CDR3: CASSPWGLQGDTQYF
J: TRBJ2-3
V: TRBV7-3

CDR3: CASSPTLDRSNEKLFF
J: TRBJ1-4
V: TRBV9

CDR3: CASSAADTRSGANVLTF
J: TRBJ2-6
V: TRBV6-1